Presented here are 11 T cell receptor beta chains from one specimen sequenced in a study of Tregs in tolerant kidney transplant recipients. Mixed chimerism was transient after nonmyeloablative marrow transplants from related graft donors. Profiled with immunoSEQ multiplex PCR; TCRdb holds only in-frame clones, not every one. The listing records roughly 6,700 clones. Specimen: CD4+ T cells from blood (PBMCs), collected 6 months after the transplant. The receptors derive from a human patient who received a combined kidney and bone marrow transplant. Some T cells may originate from the graft donor.

Notes on this clone: Read sequence stops 3 residues before the CDR3 end, and the germline J gene provides the missing end. V gene TRBV5-6 combines with J gene TRBJ1-2, with D possibly TRBD1 on 5 matching bases. Trimming cost V 4 bases and J 6 bases, with 13 bases left between them. CDR3 length equals 13 residues. Germline loops: CDR1 SGHDT, CDR2 YYEEEE. The CDR3 protein is CASSQTVRDGYTF. The CDR3 bases that were read are TGTGCCAGCAGCCAGACAGTCAGGGATGGC.

Concerning this clone: From the germline J gene comes the end of the CDR3, since the read stops 3 residues before it. The chain joins TRBV2 to TRBJ2-7; D perhaps matches TRBD1 (7 bases). Trimming shortened V by 5 bases and J by 4 bases, and 15 bases separated the two germline ends. The CDR3 spans 14 residues. Germline values: CDR1 SNHLY, CDR2 FYNNEI. The CDR3 sequence: CASSRQGLAYEQYF. The CDR3 bases that were read are TGTGCCAGCAGTCGACAGGGACTTGCATACGAG.

A remark on this clone: The CDR3 end falls 3 residues outside the read, so it is completed with the germline J gene. This sequence joins TRBV27 and TRBJ2-4; tentative D call: TRBD1 (7 bases). The CDR3 loop spans 15 amino acids. V lost 5 bases and J 6 bases, leaving 17 bases between the germline ends. Germline loops: CDR1 MNHEY, CDR2 SMNVEV (reference sequence). The CDR3 protein is CASSTRTGGRNIQYF. The DNA read from the CDR3 is TGTGCCAGCAGTACCCGGACAGGAGGGAGAAACATT.

This clone shows up as medium-sized (0.01 to 0.1%) by frequency. From the germline J gene comes the end of the CDR3, since the read stops 3 residues before it. The chain joins TRBV19 to TRBJ2-3; possibly TRBD2 for D (6 bases). This CDR3 spans 15 amino acids. Trimming removed 0 bases at V and 6 bases at J, with 13 bases between. Germline V gene data show CDR1 as LNHDA and CDR2 as SQIVND (reference sequence). Here the CDR3 reads CASSIEGSSGDTQYF. The CDR3 bases that were read are TGTGCCAGTAGTATAGAAGGCTCGAGCGGGGATACG. Using reference TRBV19 and TRBJ2-3 for the parts outside the CDR3, the full variable domain is DGGITQSPKYLFRKEGQNVTLSCEQNLNHDAMYWYRQDPGQGLRLIYYSQIVNDFQKGDIAEGYSVSREKKESFPLTVTSAQKNPTAFYLCASSIEGSSGDTQYFGPGTRLTVL.

This clone is classed as medium-sized by frequency. The sequence runs out 3 residues before the end of the CDR3; the remainder is reconstructed from the germline J gene. V usage is TRBV5-6 and J usage is TRBJ1-1; weak D call: TRBD1 (5 bases). With 5 bases removed from V and 6 bases from J, the gap between germline ends came to 11 bases. This CDR3 contains 12 residues. Per germline, CDR1 SGHDT and CDR2 YYEEEE. CDR3 in amino acids: CASSQGFAEAFF. The covered CDR3 bases are TGTGCCAGCAGTCAGGGTTTCGCTGAA.

Turning to this clone: The read ends 3 residues shy of where the CDR3 ends; the end is completed using the germline J gene. This chain connects TRBV12-3 or TRBV12-4 to TRBJ2-7; D unclear. Trimming took off 0 bases at V and 3 bases at J, with 6 bases between the two ends. This CDR3 region has 13 residues. CDR3 in amino acids: CASSLAGSYEQYF. CDR3 DNA (partial): TGTGCCAGCAGTTTAGCGGGCAGCTACGAG.

Of note for this clone: Sequence at one end of the junction differs from germline and may be a read error. Sequencing ends 3 residues short of the CDR3 end; the germline J gene provides the rest. This chain uses TRBV7-7 with TRBJ2-2, with D possibly being TRBD2 (5 bases). The CDR3 totals 14 residues. Germline lookup yields CDR1 SSHAT and CDR2 FNYEAQ (reference sequence). The sequenced part of the CDR3 DNA is TGTGCTAGCAGCTTAGACCCCGGGGCCGGGGAG. Translating gives CASSLDPGAGE. The CDR3 as a whole reads CASSLDPGAGELFF.

Of note for this clone: The CDR3 extends 3 residues past the end of the read, so its final part is completed from the germline J gene. The V and J genes are TRBV5-5 and TRBJ1-5, with TRBD1 as a possible D gene (5 bases). The V end was cut by 2 bases, the J end by 4 bases, with 7 bases between. There are 13 residues in the CDR3. Germline CDR1 SGHKS, CDR2 YYEKEE (reference sequence). CDR3 DNA (partial): TGTGCCAGCAGCTTTTCAGGGAATCAGCCC. Translation gives CASSFSGNQP. The full CDR3 protein is CASSFSGNQPQHF.

The chain's CDR3 is CASRDTGGANYGYTF. CDR3 DNA (partial): TGCGCCAGCAGAGATACAGGGGGCGCGAACTATGGC. The chain couples TRBV5-1 to TRBJ1-2, with TRBD1 matching over 9 bases. The read ends 3 residues early relative to the CDR3; the germline J gene fills the gap. Germline V gene lookup returns CDR1 SGHRS and CDR2 YFSETQ. There are 15 residues in the CDR3. V shed 5 bases, J shed 2 bases, and the junction held 7 bases outside the gene matches. The complete variable domain, with remaining parts taken from reference TRBV5-1 and TRBJ1-2, reads KAGVTQTPRYLIKTRGQQVTLSCSPISGHRSVSWYQQTPGQGLQFLFEYFSETQRNKGNFPGRFSGRQFSNSRSEMNVSTLELGDSALYLCASRDTGGANYGYTFGSGTRLTVV.

To note about this clone: The read ends 3 residues early relative to the CDR3; the germline J gene fills the gap. The gene calls are TRBV7-9 and TRBJ1-4; 9 bases fit TRBD1. The V gene end was trimmed by 2 bases and the J gene end by 5 bases; junction bases not matched to a gene: 3. The CDR3 has 15 amino acids. Germline V CDR1 and CDR2: SEHNR, FQNEAQ (reference sequence). The CDR3 bases that were read are TGTGCCAGCAGCTTACTTGGGACAGGGAATGAAAAA. Translation: CASSLLGTGNEK. The complete CDR3 protein is CASSLLGTGNEKLFF.

In regard to this clone: From the germline J gene comes the end of the CDR3, since the read stops 3 residues before it. The rearrangement uses TRBV4-2 and TRBJ1-2, with D tentatively TRBD1 (6 bases). This CDR3 contains 14 residues. V was shortened by 0 bases and J by 6 bases, with 11 bases between the two germline ends. Germline lookup yields CDR1 LGHNA and CDR2 YNFKEQ. CDR3 DNA (partial): TGTGCCAGCAGCCAAGATTTTTCAGGGGATGGC. Protein product: CASSQDFSGDG. From start to end, the CDR3 is CASSQDFSGDGYTF.